Listed below are T cell receptor beta chains from one sample, sequenced in a study of blood T cell repertoires in COVID-19. Some clones are missing from TCRdb's copy, which holds only in-frame ones; the method was immunoSEQ multiplex PCR. The table lists about 220,000 clones, 70% to 90% of them singletons. Sample: PBMCs or T cells enriched from blood (not recorded which). All receptors derive from a woman in her thirties or forties with acute COVID-19. The CDR3 runs from the conserved cysteine through the conserved F or W. A D gene is named only where the DNA matches it firmly. Clone size, where shown, is once, few, many, or a class for clones that have expanded.

V	length	size	J	D	CDR3	DNA
TRBV18	17	once	TRBJ2-1	TRBD1	CASSPGKGASSYNEQFF	TGTGCCAGCTCACCAGGGAAGGGGGCAAGCTCCTACAATGAGCAGTTCTTC
TRBV7-9	15	NA	TRBJ2-3	TRBD2	CASSFKAGGPDTQYF	TGTGCCAGCAGCTTTAAAGCGGGAGGGCCGGATACGCAGTATTTT
TRBV3-1/TRBV3-2	15	NA	TRBJ1-2	TRBD1	CASSQYDRGNYGYTF	TGTGCCAGCAGCCAATATGACAGGGGCAACTATGGCTACACCTTC
TRBV7-6	15	NA	TRBJ2-1	NA	CASSSRAAGRDEQFF	TGTGCCAGCAGCTCCCGGGCGGCGGGAAGGGATGAGCAGTTCTTC
TRBV5-4	15	NA	TRBJ1-6	TRBD1	CASSLRGTGGNSLHF	TGTGCCAGCAGCTTGAGAGGGACAGGGGGCAATTCCCTCCACTTT
TRBV5-1	19	NA	TRBJ2-1	TRBD2	CASSFGLAGGMSSYNEQFF	TGCGCCAGCAGCTTTGGACTAGCGGGCGGGATGAGCTCCTACAATGAGCAGTTCTTC
TRBV29-1	11	NA	TRBJ1-1	NA	CSVDAPSGAFF	TGCAGCGTTGATGCCCCGTCGGGAGCTTTCTTT
TRBV11-2	16	NA	TRBJ2-7	TRBD2	CASSLGSPGGAYEQYF	TGTGCCAGCAGCTTAGGGTCCCCCGGGGGGGCTTACGAGCAGTACTTC
TRBV5-1	16	NA	TRBJ1-5	TRBD1	CASSLGGTGGAEPQHF	TGCGCCAGCAGCTTGGGTGGGACAGGGGGCGCGGAGCCCCAGCATTTT
TRBV25-1	14	once	TRBJ2-2	NA	CASSDSRGAGELFF	TGTGCCAGCAGTGATAGCAGGGGAGCCGGGGAGCTGTTTTTT
TRBV7-2	14	once	TRBJ2-1	NA	CASSFGTCYNEQFF	TGTGCCAGCAGCTTTGGGACTTGCTACAATGAGCAGTTCTTC
TRBV19	15	NA	TRBJ2-2	NA	CASSIQPTVTGELFF	TGTGCCAGTAGTATTCAACCGACAGTCACCGGGGAGCTGTTTTTT
TRBV2	16	NA	TRBJ1-6	NA	CASSLSEQGLGSPLHF	TGTGCCAGCAGTTTAAGTGAACAGGGTTTGGGTTCACCCCTCCACTTT
TRBV3-1/TRBV3-2	18	NA	TRBJ2-2	TRBD1	CASSQDPWDRGGAGELFF	TGTGCCAGCAGCCAAGATCCGTGGGACAGGGGTGGAGCCGGGGAGCTGTTTTTT
TRBV6-1	14	medium-sized	TRBJ1-1	TRBD1	CASSEGTGVTEAFF	TGTGCCAGCAGTGAAGGGACAGGGGTGACTGAAGCTTTCTTT
TRBV7-9	18	NA	TRBJ1-4	TRBD1	CASSIQGTGGAANEKLFF	TGTGCCAGCAGCATACAGGGGACAGGGGGCGCGGCTAATGAAAAACTGTTTTTT
TRBV7-2	15	NA	TRBJ1-1	NA	CASSLARQANTEAFF	TGTGCCAGCAGCTTAGCCCGACAGGCTAACACTGAAGCTTTCTTT
TRBV18	17	NA	TRBJ1-3	TRBD1	CASSPQGRGRPGNTIYF	TGTGCCAGCTCACCACAGGGAAGGGGGCGACCTGGAAACACCATATATTTT
TRBV7-9	14	NA	TRBJ1-5	NA	CASSFALGGQPQHF	TGTGCCAGCAGCTTTGCGCTCGGGGGGCAGCCCCAGCATTTT
TRBV7-6	15	NA	TRBJ1-5	TRBD1	CASSPGQGGVQPQHF	TGTGCCAGCAGCCCGGGACAGGGAGGGGTACAGCCCCAGCATTTT
TRBV4-1	19	NA	TRBJ1-1	TRBD1	CASSQESGRTGRGSTEAFF	TGCGCCAGCAGCCAAGAGTCGGGAAGGACAGGGAGAGGTAGCACTGAAGCTTTCTTT
TRBV9	15	NA	TRBJ1-1	TRBD1	CASSALDRGLAEAFF	TGTGCCAGCAGCGCCCTGGACAGGGGGCTCGCTGAAGCTTTCTTT
TRBV19	15	NA	TRBJ1-6	TRBD1	CASSMAGQHNSPLHF	TGTGCCAGTAGTATGGCGGGACAGCATAATTCACCCCTCCACTTT
TRBV2	13	NA	TRBJ1-2	TRBD1	CASMRDRGPGYTF	TGTGCCAGCATGAGGGACAGGGGGCCTGGCTACACCTTC
TRBV6-5	15	NA	TRBJ2-6	NA	CASSRQFSGANVLTF	TGTGCCAGCAGTCGTCAGTTCTCTGGGGCCAACGTCCTGACTTTC
TRBV29-1	14	NA	TRBJ1-5	NA	CSVEEGGGNQPQHF	TGCAGCGTTGAAGAGGGCGGGGGCAATCAGCCCCAGCATTTT
TRBV9	14	NA	TRBJ2-7	NA	CASSVDLRAYEQYF	TGTGCCAGCAGCGTAGATCTCCGGGCCTACGAGCAGTACTTC
TRBV20-1	14	NA	TRBJ2-5	TRBD2	CSASPSGSWETQYF	TGCAGTGCTAGTCCTAGCGGGAGTTGGGAGACCCAGTACTTC
TRBV6-5	15	NA	TRBJ1-6	NA	CASSPIRAYNSPLHF	TGTGCCAGCAGTCCAATTAGAGCCTATAATTCACCCCTCCACTTT
TRBV25-1	14	few	TRBJ1-2	TRBD1	CASSGDREAYGYTF	TGTGCCAGCAGTGGGGACAGGGAGGCCTATGGCTACACCTTC
TRBV7-2	14	NA	TRBJ2-5	TRBD1	CASRLDRVGETQYF	TGTGCCAGCAGACTGGACAGGGTTGGGGAGACCCAGTACTTC
TRBV7-2	19	NA	TRBJ2-5	NA	CASSLSILRGLLAQETQYF	TGTGCCAGCAGCTTAAGTATTTTGCGGGGCCTCCTTGCTCAAGAGACCCAGTACTTC
TRBV19	17	NA	TRBJ2-2	TRBD2	CASSIRGLAGGTGELFF	TGTGCCAGTAGTATCCGCGGACTAGCGGGAGGTACCGGGGAGCTGTTTTTT
TRBV7-2	15	NA	TRBJ2-5	TRBD1	CASSPGQGGQETQYF	TGTGCCAGCAGCCCAGGACAGGGGGGTCAAGAGACCCAGTACTTC
TRBV2	13	NA	TRBJ1-1	NA	CACSGILNTEAFF	TGTGCCTGCTCCGGGATCCTAAACACTGAAGCTTTCTTT
TRBV19	14	once	TRBJ1-2	NA	CASSRGQSSYGYTF	TGTGCCAGTAGTCGAGGACAGAGTTCTTATGGCTACACCTTC
TRBV30	16	NA	TRBJ2-7	NA	CAWSVFGQGHNYEQYF	TGTGCCTGGAGTGTCTTTGGGCAGGGACATAACTACGAGCAGTACTTC
TRBV30	19	NA	TRBJ2-1	NA	CAWSASRGGSKSSYNEQFF	TGTGCCTGGAGTGCTTCCAGGGGTGGCTCGAAGAGCTCCTACAATGAGCAGTTCTTC
TRBV7-9	16	few	TRBJ1-2	NA	CASSLRSQGTNYGYTF	TGTGCCAGCAGTCTAAGGTCGCAGGGAACTAACTATGGCTACACCTTC
TRBV11-2	14	NA	TRBJ2-3	TRBD1	CASSLVGGADTQYF	TGTGCCAGCAGCTTAGTAGGGGGCGCAGATACGCAGTATTTT